Listed below are T cell receptor beta chains from one sample, sequenced in a study of CD8 T cells in ankylosing spondylitis. TCRdb itself ran the 5' RACE reads through MiXCR, one entry per CDR3 protein. Among 200,000 or so distinct CDR3 sequences, 10% to 15% were seen once, and the ten largest hold 9.5% to 11%. Sample: blood, either unsorted or a sorted T cell fraction (not recorded which). The source is a female donor with ankylosing spondylitis or in good health (not recorded which). The CDR3 runs from the conserved cysteine through the conserved F or W. The D gene is left open where the match is weak. Not every row has a clone size; where given, it reads once, few, many or a size class.

V gene,clone size,J gene,D gene,CDR3 length,CDR3 DNA,CDR3 protein
TRBV12-3/TRBV12-4,many,TRBJ2-3,.,13,TGTGCCAGCAGTTTACCAGTCACAGATACGCAGTATTTT,CASSLPVTDTQYF
TRBV4-3,many,TRBJ2-5,.,12,TGCGCCAGCAGCCAAGATCAAGGGACCCAGTACTTC,CASSQDQGTQYF
TRBV19,.,TRBJ1-2,TRBD1,14,TGTGCCAGTATCCTGACAGGGGCCTCGAGGGGCTACACCTTC,CASILTGASRGYTF
TRBV20-1,few,TRBJ1-1,.,15,TGCAGTGCTATAATCTCCGCCGGGCAGAACACTGAAGCTTTCTTT,CSAIISAGQNTEAFF
TRBV3-1,many,TRBJ1-1,.,14,TGTGCCAGCAGCAAGCCCCAGGCGGGGACTGAAGCTTTCTTT,CASSKPQAGTEAFF
TRBV5-1,many,TRBJ2-7,.,15,TGCGCCAGCAGACATGGGGATCTCAATTTTTACGAGCAGTACTTC,CASRHGDLNFYEQYF
TRBV29-1,many,TRBJ2-1,TRBD1,13,TGCAGCGTCCGGACAGGGATCATCAATGAGCAGTTCTTC,CSVRTGIINEQFF
TRBV7-9,many,TRBJ1-4,.,16,TGTGCCAGCAGCTTGGTCCCGGGGGGCTCGATTGAAAAACTGTTTTTT,CASSLVPGGSIEKLFF
TRBV15,many,TRBJ2-5,.,15,TGTGCCACCAGCAGAGATCGGGGGACCCAAGAGACCCAGTACTTC,CATSRDRGTQETQYF
TRBV4-2,many,TRBJ1-5,.,17,TGTGCCAGCAGTTCCAACCTACAGGGTTTCGCCGATCAGCCCCAGCATTTT,CASSSNLQGFADQPQHF
TRBV30,.,TRBJ2-5,TRBD1,14,TGTGCCTGGGGGCCGGGACAGAAAGAGAAGACCCAGTACTTC,CAWGPGQKEKTQYF